The rows below give T cell receptor beta chains drawn from one sample of a study of blood T cell repertoires in COVID-19. Generated by immunoSEQ multiplex PCR, the TCRdb table keeps only in-frame clones and is missing some. This table holds around 200,000 clones, 78% found once. Sequenced sample: peripheral blood. These receptors all stem from a woman aged 80 or older with active or convalescent COVID-19. Each CDR3 is given with its conserved first and last residue. A D gene is named only where the DNA matches it firmly. Clone size is stated in some rows and not others, as once, few, many or a class when expanded.

d_gene: NA; v_gene: TRBV11-2; abundance: NA; j_gene: TRBJ1-3; CDR3aa: CASSLGGGSGNTIYF; CDR3nt: TGTGCCAGCAGCCTTGGGGGGGGCTCTGGAAACACCATATATTTT
d_gene: TRBD1; v_gene: TRBV18; abundance: NA; j_gene: TRBJ2-6; CDR3aa: CASSPGQVLTF; CDR3nt: TGTGCCAGCTCACCTGGACAGGTATTGACTTTC
d_gene: NA; v_gene: TRBV27; abundance: once; j_gene: TRBJ1-5; CDR3aa: CASSPQGNQPQHF; CDR3nt: TGTGCCAGCAGTCCTCAGGGTAATCAGCCCCAGCATTTT
d_gene: NA; v_gene: TRBV5-4; abundance: once; j_gene: TRBJ2-1; CDR3aa: CASSSEVYNEQFF; CDR3nt: TGTGCCAGCAGCTCTGAGGTCTACAATGAGCAGTTCTTC
d_gene: NA; v_gene: TRBV28; abundance: NA; j_gene: TRBJ2-7; CDR3aa: CASSMGHAYEQYF; CDR3nt: TGTGCCAGCAGCATGGGACACGCCTACGAGCAGTACTTC
d_gene: NA; v_gene: TRBV7-9; abundance: NA; j_gene: TRBJ2-2; CDR3aa: CASSLEGVRTGELFF; CDR3nt: TGTGCCAGCAGCTTAGAGGGGGTGCGGACCGGGGAGCTGTTTTTT
d_gene: NA; v_gene: TRBV4-3; abundance: many; j_gene: TRBJ1-2; CDR3aa: CASSQDLVQPVYGYTF; CDR3nt: TGCGCCAGCAGCCAAGATTTGGTACAGCCGGTTTATGGCTACACCTTC
d_gene: NA; v_gene: TRBV5-1; abundance: NA; j_gene: TRBJ1-1; CDR3aa: CASSLAWQNTEAFF; CDR3nt: TGCGCCAGCAGCTTGGCGTGGCAGAACACTGAAGCTTTCTTT
d_gene: NA; v_gene: TRBV5-1; abundance: few; j_gene: TRBJ2-7; CDR3aa: CASSFTQNYEQYF; CDR3nt: TGCGCCAGCAGCTTTACCCAGAACTACGAGCAGTACTTC
d_gene: TRBD1; v_gene: TRBV7-3; abundance: NA; j_gene: TRBJ1-1; CDR3aa: CASSLRQGTEAFF; CDR3nt: TGTGCCAGCAGCTTACGACAGGGCACTGAAGCTTTCTTT
d_gene: NA; v_gene: TRBV5-5; abundance: NA; j_gene: TRBJ2-7; CDR3aa: CASSYPDSYEQYF; CDR3nt: TGTGCCAGCAGCTACCCTGACAGCTACGAGCAGTACTTC
d_gene: NA; v_gene: TRBV18; abundance: NA; j_gene: TRBJ2-1; CDR3aa: CASSPDRTEQFF; CDR3nt: TGTGCCAGCTCACCAGACAGAACCGAGCAGTTCTTC
d_gene: NA; v_gene: TRBV5-4; abundance: NA; j_gene: TRBJ1-1; CDR3aa: CASSLSAGASEAFF; CDR3nt: TGTGCCAGCAGCTTGTCAGCTGGAGCGTCTGAAGCTTTCTTT
d_gene: NA; v_gene: TRBV2; abundance: NA; j_gene: TRBJ1-1; CDR3aa: CASSEGSWNTEAFF; CDR3nt: TGTGCCAGCAGTGAAGGCAGTTGGAACACTGAAGCTTTCTTT
d_gene: TRBD1; v_gene: TRBV18; abundance: once; j_gene: TRBJ1-1; CDR3aa: CASNGQGGTEAFF; CDR3nt: TGTGCCAGCAACGGACAGGGGGGCACTGAAGCTTTCTTT
d_gene: NA; v_gene: TRBV2; abundance: once; j_gene: TRBJ2-7; CDR3aa: CASRPGYEQYF; CDR3nt: TGTGCCAGCCGTCCCGGCTACGAGCAGTACTTC
d_gene: NA; v_gene: TRBV18; abundance: NA; j_gene: TRBJ2-7; CDR3aa: CASSPLPRPYEQYF; CDR3nt: TGTGCCAGCTCACCCCTTCCCCGTCCCTACGAGCAGTACTTC
d_gene: NA; v_gene: TRBV2; abundance: NA; j_gene: TRBJ1-2; CDR3aa: CASSAQRTANYGYTF; CDR3nt: TGTGCCAGCAGTGCACAGAGGACAGCTAACTATGGCTACACCTTC
d_gene: NA; v_gene: TRBV19; abundance: few; j_gene: TRBJ1-6; CDR3aa: CASSIQGNSPLHF; CDR3nt: TGTGCCAGTAGTATACAGGGGAATTCACCCCTCCACTTT
d_gene: NA; v_gene: TRBV19; abundance: once; j_gene: TRBJ1-1; CDR3aa: CASSLRLSAGTEAFF; CDR3nt: TGTGCCAGTAGTTTAAGACTCTCGGCGGGGACTGAAGCTTTCTTT
d_gene: NA; v_gene: TRBV9; abundance: NA; j_gene: TRBJ2-6; CDR3aa: CASSRGQSGANVLTF; CDR3nt: TGTGCCAGCAGCAGAGGACAGTCGGGGGCCAACGTCCTGACTTTC
d_gene: TRBD1; v_gene: TRBV6-2/TRBV6-3; abundance: NA; j_gene: TRBJ2-5; CDR3aa: CASSYPRTGEETQYF; CDR3nt: TGTGCCAGCAGTTACCCCCGGACAGGAGAAGAGACCCAGTACTTC
d_gene: TRBD2; v_gene: TRBV5-5; abundance: NA; j_gene: TRBJ2-7; CDR3aa: CASSLLAGTYEQYF; CDR3nt: TGTGCCAGCAGCTTACTAGCGGGGACCTACGAGCAGTACTTC
d_gene: NA; v_gene: TRBV3-1/TRBV3-2; abundance: NA; j_gene: TRBJ2-1; CDR3aa: CASSHTGYNEQFF; CDR3nt: TGTGCCAGCAGCCACACGGGTTACAATGAGCAGTTCTTC
d_gene: TRBD1; v_gene: TRBV28; abundance: NA; j_gene: TRBJ1-6; CDR3aa: CASTLRGTGVQILHF; CDR3nt: TGTGCCAGCACCTTGAGGGGGACAGGGGTCCAGATCCTCCACTTT
d_gene: NA; v_gene: TRBV5-4; abundance: NA; j_gene: TRBJ1-2; CDR3aa: CASSPRSASNYGYTF; CDR3nt: TGTGCCAGCAGCCCCCGGAGCGCCTCTAACTATGGCTACACCTTC
d_gene: NA; v_gene: TRBV9; abundance: NA; j_gene: TRBJ2-7; CDR3aa: CASSVPLYEQYF; CDR3nt: TGTGCCAGCAGCGTCCCTCTCTACGAGCAGTACTTC
d_gene: NA; v_gene: TRBV9; abundance: NA; j_gene: TRBJ1-1; CDR3aa: CASSVGGGGNTEAFF; CDR3nt: TGTGCCAGCAGCGTCGGTGGGGGAGGGAACACTGAAGCTTTCTTT
d_gene: NA; v_gene: TRBV11-2; abundance: NA; j_gene: TRBJ2-5; CDR3aa: CASSLRGFARETQYF; CDR3nt: TGTGCCAGCAGCTTGAGGGGGTTTGCTAGGGAGACCCAGTACTTC
d_gene: TRBD2; v_gene: TRBV4-3; abundance: NA; j_gene: TRBJ2-3; CDR3aa: CASSQDRARGGVDTQYF; CDR3nt: TGCGCCAGCAGCCAAGATCGGGCGCGGGGGGGAGTAGATACGCAGTATTTT
d_gene: NA; v_gene: TRBV18; abundance: NA; j_gene: TRBJ1-4; CDR3aa: CASSPAGREKLFF; CDR3nt: TGTGCCAGCTCACCAGCAGGGCGTGAAAAACTGTTTTTT
d_gene: NA; v_gene: TRBV28; abundance: once; j_gene: TRBJ1-1; CDR3aa: CASRGGYTEAFF; CDR3nt: TGTGCCAGCAGGGGGGGGTACACTGAAGCTTTCTTT